The 18 T cell receptor beta chains reported below all come from one sample, sequenced in a study of molecular identifiers for immune sequencing clone quantification. TCRdb re-analysed the PCR reads in MiXCR, keeping a single row per CDR3 protein. The table records around 470,000 distinct CDR3 sequences, around 23% of them present only once. Sequencing was carried out using naive CD8+ T cells from blood, with Jurkat cell RNA spiked in. Subset in this sample: FACS-sorted CD8+CD4-CCR7+CD45RA+ naive T cells. These receptors were obtained from a human donor in good health. Some libraries in this study had Jurkat cell RNA spiked in.

The chain combines TRBV6-2 or TRBV6-3 with TRBJ2-3, with 7 bases identical to TRBD2. Germline V gene sequence: CDR1 MNHEY, CDR2 SVGEGT. V gave up 2 bases and J gave up 0 bases; unmatched junction bases: 8. CDR3 size: 17 residues. CDR3 protein: CASSYPRVAGSTDTQYF. CDR3 in DNA: TGTGCCAGCAGTTACCCCCGGGTAGCGGGTAGCACAGATACGCAGTATTTT.

Notes on this clonotype: This may come from a read error, since a much larger clone is one base off. This chain joins TRBV7-8 and TRBJ2-3; weak D call: TRBD2 (5 bases). CDR3 length equals 15 residues. From germline, CDR1 is SGHVS and CDR2 FQNEAQ. The CDR3 spells CASSSNGIPTDTQCF. The CDR3 DNA reads as TGTGCCAGCAGCTCTAACGGGATACCCACAGATACGCAGTGTTTT.

The chain has TRBV28 and TRBJ2-2, with D possibly being TRBD2 (6 bases). In germline, CDR1 is MDHEN, CDR2 SYDVKM. This CDR3 is 17 amino acids long. The germline V and J ends were trimmed by 3 bases and 2 bases, with 16 bases remaining between them. CDR3 sequence (DNA): TGTGCCAGCAGTTTCCCCCTTCGGGAGCTTAACACCGGGGAGCTGTTTTTT. Its protein product is CASSFPLRELNTGELFF. The full variable domain, with the rest looked up from reference TRBV28 and TRBJ2-2, is DVKVTQSSRYLVKRTGEKVFLECVQDMDHENMFWYRQDPGLGLRLIYFSYDVKMKEKGDIPEGYSVSREKKERFSLILESASTNQTSMYLCASSFPLRELNTGELFFGEGSRLTVL.

This clonotype appeared many times. V and J are TRBV7-2 and TRBJ2-3; D is unresolved. Trimming left V 8 bases short and J 2 bases short, with 17 bases between. The CDR3 is 15 residues long. Germline V gene data show CDR1 as SGHTA and CDR2 as FQGNSA. The CDR3 here is CASGLLSVFTDTQYF. For the CDR3, the DNA is TGTGCCAGCGGCCTGTTATCGGTATTCACAGATACGCAGTATTTT.

This clonotype has at least ten counts. The chain is built from TRBV28 and TRBJ1-5; D remains unclear. From germline, CDR1 is MDHEN and CDR2 SYDVKM. The CDR3 covers 14 residues. Trimming removed 8 bases from V and 3 bases from J, with 14 bases in between. The CDR3, as DNA: TGTGCCAGCGGCCCCGACACCTTCAATCAGCCCCAGCATTTT. This encodes CASGPDTFNQPQHF.

This sequence joins TRBV5-8 and TRBJ2-5, with 9 bases that match TRBD1. Germline V lookup: CDR1 SGHTS, CDR2 YDEGEE. This CDR3 spans 16 amino acids. Trimming took 0 bases from V and 4 from J; bases not matched to a gene: 7. The CDR3 sequence is CASSLAVGQGPETQYF. The CDR3, as DNA: TGTGCCAGCAGCTTGGCCGTGGGACAGGGTCCAGAGACCCAGTACTTC. The full variable domain, its missing parts supplied by reference TRBV5-8 and TRBJ2-5, is EAGVTQSPTHLIKTRGQQATLRCSPISGHTSVYWYQQALGLGLQFLLWYDEGEERNRGNFPPRFSGRQFPNYSSELNVNALELEDSALYLCASSLAVGQGPETQYFGPGTRLLVL.

A single count supports this clonotype. Its ends do not fully match the called genes, so a read error is possible. V gene TRBV7-6 combines with J gene TRBJ2-3; tentative D call: TRBD1 (8 bases). Germline loops: CDR1 SGHVS, CDR2 FNYEAQ. This CDR3 spans 15 amino acids. The CDR3 bases are TGTGCCAGCAGCTTAACAGGGGGAGGGACAGATGCGCAGTATTTT. It specifies CASSLTGGGTDAQYF.

As for this clonotype: Lacking the conserved final phenylalanine or tryptophan, this CDR3 likely reflects a read error. The chain carries TRBV9 and TRBJ2-3, with D possibly matching TRBD2 (7 bases). The CDR3 is 18 residues long. The V end was cut by 3 bases, the J end by 0 bases, with 20 bases between. In germline, CDR1 is SGDLS, CDR2 YYNGEE. CDR3 sequence: CASSDPQGTMTSTDTQYL. The CDR3 DNA is TGTGCCAGCAGCGACCCGCAGGGGACTATGACTAGCACAGATACGCAGTATTTG.

This clonotype was seen repeatedly, ten times or more. The chain recombines TRBV27 with TRBJ2-5; 12 nucleotides line up with TRBD2. J gave up 2 bases and V 4 bases, and 5 bases lay outside the gene matches. Looked up from germline, CDR1 is MNHEY and CDR2 is SMNVEV (reference sequence). The CDR3 spans 16 residues. This CDR3 is CASSSRLAGEQETQYF. CDR3 in DNA: TGTGCCAGCAGTTCCCGACTAGCGGGGGAGCAAGAGACCCAGTACTTC.

A few counts support this clonotype. The rearrangement links TRBV19 to TRBJ2-2, with unresolved D. The CDR3 consists of 11 residues. V lost 8 bases and J 6 bases, leaving 7 bases between the germline ends. CDR1 and CDR2 (germline): LNHDA, SQIVND (reference sequence). CDR3 sequence reads: CASGRAGELFF. For the CDR3, the DNA is TGTGCCAGTGGGCGCGCCGGGGAGCTGTTTTTT.

The rearrangement uses TRBV7-9 and TRBJ2-7; TRBD1 is a possible D gene (6 bases). Germline V gene data show CDR1 as SEHNR and CDR2 as FQNEAQ (reference sequence). V was clipped by 6 bases and J by 2 bases, with 11 bases between them. The CDR3 sequence is 13 residues long. The CDR3, as DNA: TGTGCCAGCAGACCGGACAGCCCCTACGAGCAGTACTTC. This codes for CASRPDSPYEQYF.

As for this clonotype: A much larger clone lies one base from this, so it may be a read error. CDR3 sequence reads: CASTHSPSYEQYF. The CDR3, as DNA: TGTGCCAGCACCCACAGCCCTTCCTACGAGCAGTACTTC. This chain connects TRBV28 to TRBJ2-7; D is unclear. Germline assignment: CDR1 MDHEN and CDR2 SYDVKM. This CDR3 comprises 13 residues. Trimming took off 7 bases at V and 1 base at J, with 11 bases between the two ends. Drawing the rest from reference TRBV28 and TRBJ2-7, the complete variable domain is DVKVTQSSRYLVKRTGEKVFLECVQDMDHENMFWYRQDPGLGLRLIYFSYDVKMKEKGDIPEGYSVSREKKERFSLILESASTNQTSMYLCASTHSPSYEQYFGPGTRLTVT.

CDR3 DNA: TGTGCCAGCAGTTTCACCCCCTACGAGCAGTACTTC. Translating it yields CASSFTPYEQYF. The chain joins TRBV12-3 or TRBV12-4 to TRBJ2-7; D uncertain. The germline V and J ends were trimmed by 3 bases and 2 bases, with 5 bases remaining between them. This CDR3 spans 12 amino acids.

As for this clonotype: This may come from a read error, since a much larger clone is one base off. The chain joins TRBV5-6 to TRBJ2-3; maybe TRBD1 (6 bases). In germline, CDR1 is SGHDT, CDR2 YYEEEE. The V end was cut by 0 bases, the J end by 6 bases, with 14 bases between. This CDR3 comprises 15 residues. As DNA, the CDR3 is TGTGCCAGCAGCTTGGTTACCAGGGACAATGATACGCAGTATTTT. It translates to CASSLVTRDNDTQYF.

This clonotype was recorded a few times. This rearrangement joins TRBV7-9 to TRBJ1-4; D not resolved. Trimming pared 7 bases from V and 2 bases from J, leaving 11 bases between. This CDR3 has 14 amino acids. The germline CDR1 and CDR2 sequences are SEHNR and FQNEAQ (reference sequence). The CDR3: CASTPVVTNEKLFF. For the CDR3, the DNA is TGTGCCAGCACCCCGGTTGTCACTAATGAAAAACTGTTTTTT.

This chain links TRBV5-6 with TRBJ1-2; D is unclear. V shed 1 base and J shed 2 bases, with 15 bases lying between them. The length of the CDR3 is 16 residues. The germline V gene encodes CDR1 SGHDT and CDR2 YYEEEE. Here the CDR3 reads CASSLLQAGPNYGYTF. In DNA form, the CDR3 reads TGTGCCAGCAGCTTGTTGCAGGCGGGCCCGAACTATGGCTACACCTTC.

As for this clonotype: This could be a read error, since a much larger clone is one nucleotide away. This chain connects TRBV9 to TRBJ2-3; the D gene is possibly TRBD1 (9 bases). Germline lookup yields CDR1 SGDLS and CDR2 YYNGEE. This CDR3 is built from 17 residues. The DNA for the CDR3 is TGTGCCAGCAGCGTGAGCGGGGGACAGGGCATAACAGGTACGCAGTATTTT. It specifies CASSVSGGQGITGTQYF.

Concerning this clonotype itself: With a much larger clone just one base away, this may be a read error. The gene calls are TRBV27 and TRBJ1-5; D gene uncertain. Trimming cost V 6 bases and J 6 bases, with 15 bases left between them. Germline V lookup: CDR1 MNHEY, CDR2 SMNVEV (reference sequence). CDR3 length: 14 residues. DNA for the CDR3: TGTGCCAGCAGCCTCGAGGCGTGGGGTCAGCCCCAGCATTTT. Its protein is CASSLEAWGQPQHF.